Below are 13 T cell receptor beta chains sequenced from a single sample in a study of blood T cell repertoires in COVID-19. Some clones are missing from TCRdb's copy, which holds only in-frame ones; the method was immunoSEQ multiplex PCR. This table holds around 310,000 clones, around 91% found once. The sequenced material came from peripheral blood. The origin of the receptors is a woman aged 55-69 years with acute or convalescent COVID-19.

This chain joins TRBV28 and TRBJ1-1, with unresolved D. The CDR3 covers 14 residues. CDR1 is MDHEN and CDR2 is SYDVKM in the germline V gene. Between the trimmed V and J ends, which lost 3 bases and 11 bases, there was a span of 19 bases. CDR3 region: CASSFSRSGSEAFF. In DNA form, the CDR3 reads TGTGCCAGCAGTTTTTCTCGCAGCGGGAGTGAGGCTTTCTTT.

The V gene is TRBV2, the J gene TRBJ1-5; TRBD1 is a possible D gene (6 bases). Trimming took 5 bases from V and 3 from J, leaving 11 bases between them. This CDR3 is 14 amino acids long. CDR1 and CDR2 from the germline V gene are SNHLY and FYNNEI. Written as DNA, the CDR3 is TGTGCCAGCAGTCAACAGGGAGTCAATCAGCCCCAGCATTTT. It specifies CASSQQGVNQPQHF.

The chain carries TRBV9 and TRBJ1-3; D is unresolved. Trimming cost V 4 bases and J 3 bases, with 14 bases left between them. Germline CDR1 SGDLS, CDR2 YYNGEE. The CDR3 consists of 15 residues. CDR3 loop: CASSLTGILGNTIYF. CDR3 DNA sequence: TGTGCCAGCAGCCTAACGGGGATTCTTGGAAACACCATATATTTT.

The chain combines TRBV10-3 with TRBJ2-1; 15 positions match TRBD2. V dropped 4 bases and J dropped 7; count of bases not matched to a gene: 5. From germline, CDR1 is ENHRY and CDR2 SYGVKD. This CDR3 spans 16 amino acids. The CDR3 DNA is TGTGCCATCAGTGGGACTAGCGGGAGGGCCGCAAATGAGCAGTTCTTC. Translation gives CAISGTSGRAANEQFF.

This sequence joins TRBV28 and TRBJ2-7; a weak D match, TRBD2 (5 bases). This CDR3 region has 13 residues. The germline V gene has CDR1 MDHEN and CDR2 SYDVKM. V dropped 7 bases and J dropped 2 bases, with 12 bases sitting between them. The CDR3 coding sequence is TGTGCCAGCAATTCGGCGGGTCCCTACGAGCAGTACTTC. It translates to CASNSAGPYEQYF.

The V and J genes are TRBV27 and TRBJ2-6, with D perhaps matching TRBD1 (6 bases). V was cut by 6 bases and J by 0 bases, with 21 bases left in between. The CDR3 extends over 19 amino acids. CDR1 is MNHEY and CDR2 is SMNVEV in the germline V gene (reference sequence). The CDR3 DNA is TGTGCCAGCAGCACCACTGGGGGCAGTCTAGTCTCTGGGGCCAACGTCCTGACTTTC. Residues: CASSTTGGSLVSGANVLTF.

In this sample, this clone turned up once. The chain recombines TRBV28 with TRBJ2-7; 13 bases match TRBD2. The CDR3 loop spans 14 amino acids. Trimming cost V 7 bases and J 3 bases; bases outside gene matches: 3. CDR1 and CDR2 (germline): MDHEN, SYDVKM. DNA of the CDR3: TGTGCCAGCACCGGGACTAGCGGGATCTACGAGCAGTACTTC. This encodes CASTGTSGIYEQYF.

The chain joins TRBV7-9 to TRBJ2-7; 7 nucleotides align to TRBD2. The CDR3 runs 15 residues. V was pared by 4 bases and J by 3 bases, with 9 bases of the junction left unmatched. CDR1 and CDR2 from the germline V gene are SEHNR and FQNEAQ (reference sequence). The CDR3 protein is CASSYHAGVNYEQYF. In nucleotides, the CDR3 is TGTGCCAGCAGCTACCATGCGGGGGTCAACTACGAGCAGTACTTC.

This chain links TRBV5-1 with TRBJ1-1; maybe TRBD1 (5 bases). With 0 bases removed from V and 3 bases from J, the gap between germline ends came to 12 bases. From germline, CDR1 is SGHRS and CDR2 YFSETQ. CDR3 length: 15 residues. This CDR3 reads CASSLVQARDTEAFF. CDR3 sequence (DNA): TGCGCCAGCAGCTTGGTACAGGCCCGGGACACTGAAGCTTTCTTT. The whole variable domain, remainder taken from reference TRBV5-1 and TRBJ1-1, is KAGVTQTPRYLIKTRGQQVTLSCSPISGHRSVSWYQQTPGQGLQFLFEYFSETQRNKGNFPGRFSGRQFSNSRSEMNVSTLELGDSALYLCASSLVQARDTEAFFGQGTRLTVV.

The chain combines TRBV28 with TRBJ2-2; 7 positions match TRBD1. CDR3 length: 16 residues. Germline CDR1 reads MDHEN; CDR2 reads SYDVKM. Unmatched junction bases numbered 10, after V lost 5 bases and J lost 4 bases. The CDR3 nucleotides read TGTGCCAGCAGTCTCATACCGGGACAGCCCACCGGGGAGCTGTTTTTT. As protein: CASSLIPGQPTGELFF.

This chain's CDR3 is CASRGTEGETQYF. In nucleotides, the CDR3 is TGTGCCAGCAGGGGGACAGAAGGGGAGACCCAGTACTTC. V usage is TRBV2 and J usage is TRBJ2-5, with 7 positions matching TRBD1. This CDR3 comprises 13 residues. Unmatched junction bases numbered 6, after V lost 6 bases and J lost 5 bases. Germline V CDR1 and CDR2: SNHLY, FYNNEI.

The V call is TRBV28, the J call TRBJ1-2; 7 bases line up with TRBD1. This CDR3 comprises 15 residues. Germline V CDR1 and CDR2: MDHEN, SYDVKM. Trimming removed 3 bases from V and 4 bases from J; junction bases left unmatched: 8. In nucleotides, the CDR3 is TGTGCCAGCAGTTTTGTGGACAGGCTTTTCTATGGCTACACCTTC. Encoded protein: CASSFVDRLFYGYTF.

This clone came up once. The J gene is TRBJ1-1, the V gene TRBV4-2; 10 nucleotides line up with TRBD1. The V and J ends lost 3 bases and 7 bases, in that order; junction bases with no gene match: 5. From germline, CDR1 is LGHNA and CDR2 YNFKEQ. CDR3 length: 14 residues. In DNA form, the CDR3 reads TGTGCCAGCAGCCATACCGGGACAGGGGTTGAAGCTTTCTTT. Amino acids: CASSHTGTGVEAFF.